Included here is one T cell receptor beta chain sequence, with context. This sample was taken from a study of OX40 agonist ivuxolimab in advanced cancers. About the study: Given to patients was ivuxolimab, an agonistic anti-OX40 (CD134) antibody. Patients were roughly 83% male with ages roughly 23 to 85, mean about 65.

Drawing of blood for sampling happened at baseline, at cycle 4 day 1, and at cycle 7 day 1. Assay used: immunoSEQ multiplex PCR; TCRdb lists only in-frame clones, some missing. The repertoire holds approximately 44,000 clones, with around 80% as singletons. There are 16 residues in the CDR3. Germline CDR1 and CDR2: KGHSH and LQKENI. V was pared by 0 bases and J by 4 bases, with 3 bases of the junction left unmatched. The rearrangement joins TRBV18 to TRBJ2-5; TRBD2 aligns across 12 bases. The sequences come from CD4+ or CD8+ T cells sorted from blood, collected in a trial of the OX40 agonist ivuxolimab. The source is an adult with an advanced solid tumor such as melanoma, head and neck, liver or kidney cancer. This chain's CDR3 is CASSPPKTSGRETQYF. As DNA, the CDR3 is TGTGCCAGCTCACCACCGAAGACTAGCGGGAGAGAGACCCAGTACTTC.